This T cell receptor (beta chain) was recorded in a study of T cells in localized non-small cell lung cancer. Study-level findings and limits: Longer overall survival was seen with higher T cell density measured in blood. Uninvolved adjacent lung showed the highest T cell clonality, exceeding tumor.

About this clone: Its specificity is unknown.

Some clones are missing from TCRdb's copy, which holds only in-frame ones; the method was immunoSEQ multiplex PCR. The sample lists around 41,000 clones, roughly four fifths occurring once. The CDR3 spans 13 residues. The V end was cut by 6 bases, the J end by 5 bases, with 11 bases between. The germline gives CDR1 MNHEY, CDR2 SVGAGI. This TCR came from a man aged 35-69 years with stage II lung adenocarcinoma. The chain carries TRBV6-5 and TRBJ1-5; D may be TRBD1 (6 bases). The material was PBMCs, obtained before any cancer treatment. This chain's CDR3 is CASRLDSYQPQHF. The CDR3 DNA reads TGTGCCAGCAGGCTGGACAGCTATCAGCCCCAGCATTTT.